These 25 T cell receptor beta chains share one sample of origin, sequenced in a study of CDR3 diversity in severe acne. MiXCR was run by TCRdb on the PCR reads, yielding one entry per CDR3 protein. In the table there are about 86,000 distinct CDR3 sequences, about 54% of which are singletons. The sample was blood. Receptors were obtained from a male donor in good health, without acne.

This clonotype was seen a handful of times. This chain joins TRBV4-1 and TRBJ2-6; D is unclear. The CDR3 is made up of 9 amino acids. V gave up 4 bases and J gave up 17 bases, with 6 bases separating them. CDR1 MGHRA and CDR2 YSYEKL come from the germline V gene. The CDR3 DNA reads TGCGCCAGCAGCCCAGGAGTGACTTTC. Translation: CASSPGVTF.

This clonotype was seen many times. The V call is TRBV6-1, the J call TRBJ1-4, with 9 bases fitting TRBD1. In germline, CDR1 is MNHNS, CDR2 SASEGT. This CDR3 is 15 amino acids long. V lost 7 bases to trimming and J lost 7 bases; unmatched junction nucleotides: 10. As DNA, the CDR3 is TGTGCCAGCAAAACCGCGGGACAGGGAAGTGAAAAACTGTTTTTT. Encoded protein: CASKTAGQGSEKLFF.

The V gene is TRBV20-1, the J gene TRBJ2-3; 12 positions agree with TRBD1. This CDR3 region has 15 residues. CDR1 and CDR2 (germline): DFQATT, SNEGSKA (reference sequence). J gave up 6 bases and V 3 bases, and 7 bases lay outside the gene matches. The CDR3: CSASRDRGQGDTQYF. CDR3 sequence (DNA): TGCAGTGCTAGCCGGGACAGGGGGCAAGGGGATACGCAGTATTTT.

This rearrangement joins TRBV5-1 to TRBJ2-7; no firm D call. The CDR3 runs 15 residues. The V gene lost 0 bases and the J gene lost 9 bases, with 19 bases spanning the gap. Germline V gives CDR1 SGHRS, CDR2 YFSETQ. This CDR3 reads CASSLVRASTDTQYF. The CDR3 bases are TGCGCCAGCAGCTTGGTACGGGCCTCCACAGATACGCAGTACTTC.

There are many counts of this clonotype. A much larger clone differs from this one at a single base, so this may be a read error. The chain couples TRBV10-1 to TRBJ2-3, with TRBD2 as a possible D gene (5 bases). The CDR3 covers 15 residues. CDR1 WNHNN and CDR2 SYGVQD come from the germline V gene (reference sequence). Written as DNA, the CDR3 is TGCGCCAGCAGTGATTACGGGGAGTCGGCAGATACGCGGTATTTT. Protein sequence: CASSDYGESADTRYF.

The chain carries TRBV20-1 and TRBJ2-7, with D perhaps matching TRBD1 (5 bases). CDR1 and CDR2 (germline): DFQATT, SNEGSKA (reference sequence). The CDR3 loop spans 13 amino acids. DNA for the CDR3: TGCAGCACCAGGGATAGGAGCTCCTACGAGCAGTACTTC. It specifies CSTRDRSSYEQYF.

V and J are TRBV7-6 and TRBJ2-1, with 9 bases identical to TRBD2. This CDR3 region has 17 residues. Trimming removed 0 bases from V and 9 bases from J; junction bases left unmatched: 12. Germline V gene sequence: CDR1 SGHVS, CDR2 FNYEAQ. In DNA form, the CDR3 reads TGTGCCAGCAGCTTAGCGCGTGAAGGCGGGGGGGCGGGTGAGCAGTTCTTC. This translates into CASSLAREGGGAGEQFF.

This clonotype has only a few counts. The chain combines TRBV7-9 with TRBJ1-2; D is ambiguous. CDR3 length equals 13 residues. V was trimmed by 10 bases and J by 7 bases, leaving 19 bases between them. Germline V gives CDR1 SEHNR, CDR2 FQNEAQ (reference sequence). The CDR3 here is CATNLGRAGGYTF. In DNA, the CDR3 is TGTGCCACCAACTTAGGAAGGGCGGGTGGCTACACCTTC.

V is TRBV6-1 and J is TRBJ2-2; 8 bases align to TRBD1. This CDR3 has 16 amino acids. CDR1 and CDR2 from the germline V gene are MNHNS and SASEGT. Trimming took 2 bases from V and 7 from J; bases not matched to a gene: 9. The CDR3 DNA is TGTGCCAGCAGTGAACCCAAGCAGGGGGCCTTCGGGGAGCTGTTTTTT. The encoded protein is CASSEPKQGAFGELFF.

The chain employs TRBV19 and TRBJ1-2; D not resolved. The CDR3 length is 14 residues. V lost 2 bases, J lost 6 bases, and 13 bases lay in between. CDR1 is LNHDA, CDR2 SQIVND, per germline (reference sequence). CDR3 region: CASSINRLLDGYTF. The DNA for the CDR3 is TGTGCCAGTAGTATAAATCGACTTTTAGATGGCTACACCTTC.

This chain links TRBV29-1 with TRBJ1-4; 9 bases align to TRBD1. CDR1 is SQVTM, CDR2 ANQGSEA, per germline. V gave up 7 bases and J gave up 2 bases; unmatched junction bases: 2. The CDR3 spans 13 residues. CDR3 in amino acids: CSGGQGTNEKLFF. The DNA of the CDR3 is TGCAGCGGAGGACAGGGGACTAATGAAAAACTGTTTTTT.

As to this clonotype: Germline is not matched at one junction end, which may reflect a read error. The CDR3 coding sequence is TGTACCACCAGTGATCAGGGGACTAGCGGGGCCACAGATACGCAGTATTTT. This translates into CTTSDQGTSGATDTQYF. This chain uses TRBV24-1 with TRBJ2-3, with TRBD2 identical over 13 bases. The CDR3 is 17 amino acids. The germline CDR1 and CDR2 sequences are KGHDR and SFDVKD.

On this clonotype: No conserved phenylalanine or tryptophan ends this CDR3, so it is likely a read error. The CDR3 sequence: CASSKEGRGNQPQHL. In nucleotides, the CDR3 is TGTGCCAGTAGTAAGGAGGGTCGCGGCAATCAGCCCCAGCATCTT. This chain uses TRBV19 with TRBJ1-5, with D hard to call. The germline V gene has CDR1 LNHDA and CDR2 SQIVND (reference sequence). This CDR3 region has 15 residues. V shed 4 bases and J shed 2 bases, with 12 bases lying between them.

In this sample, this clonotype turned up many times. The chain has TRBV7-2 and TRBJ1-4; tentatively, D is TRBD1 (6 bases). Deletions cut 1 base from V and 6 bases from J, with 12 bases between. This CDR3 is 15 amino acids long. Germline V gives CDR1 SGHTA, CDR2 FQGNSA. As DNA, the CDR3 is TGTGCCAGCAGCTTAGGGCAGGGGAGTGATGAAAAACTGTTTTTT. Translated: CASSLGQGSDEKLFF.

As DNA, the CDR3 is TGCAGTGCTAGAGCTTCGTTTCAGGGACAGAACACCGGGGAGCTGTTTTTT. Its protein product is CSARASFQGQNTGELFF. The chain is built from TRBV20-1 and TRBJ2-2, with D perhaps TRBD1 (6 bases). The CDR3 totals 17 residues. The germline V and J ends were trimmed by 1 base and 1 base, with 16 bases remaining between them. In germline, CDR1 is DFQATT, CDR2 SNEGSKA (reference sequence).

The rearrangement links TRBV5-1 to TRBJ2-7, with 14 positions matching TRBD2. The CDR3 contains 17 residues. With V trimmed by 4 bases and J by 6 bases, 12 bases remained unmatched. In germline, CDR1 is SGHRS, CDR2 YFSETQ. As DNA, the CDR3 is TGCGCCAGCAGCCCCCTTGGGACTAGCGGGAGTACCCCCGAGCAGTACTTC. Its translation: CASSPLGTSGSTPEQYF.

In this sample, this clonotype turned up many times. The rearrangement links TRBV6-2 or TRBV6-3 to TRBJ1-4; D is ambiguous. Germline CDR1 is MNHEY and CDR2 is SVGEGT. Trimming cost V 6 bases and J 5 bases, with 10 bases left between them. This CDR3 spans 13 amino acids. This CDR3 is CASSRRFNEKLFF. CDR3 sequence (DNA): TGTGCCAGCAGCCGCAGGTTCAATGAAAAACTGTTTTTT.

A remark on this clonotype: No DNA is shown, since the ends of the CDR3 on it are uncertain; the CDR3 is the one TCRdb lists. This chain joins TRBV7-2 and TRBJ1-2. The germline V gene has CDR1 SGHTA and CDR2 FQGNSA. The CDR3 has 18 residues if both end residues are counted. CDR3 in amino acids: CASSPDSGNTEAFFGYTF.

This clonotype was seen at least ten times. The genes are TRBV20-1 and TRBJ1-1; a weak D match, TRBD1 (5 bases). This CDR3 is built from 15 residues. Germline loops: CDR1 DFQATT, CDR2 SNEGSKA (reference sequence). Trimming left V 3 bases short and J 3 bases short, with 17 bases between. The CDR3 reads CSARSNQGGDTEAFF. CDR3 bases: TGCAGTGCTAGGTCAAATCAGGGAGGGGACACTGAAGCTTTCTTT.

This chain uses TRBV29-1 with TRBJ2-7, with 10 bases fitting TRBD1. The ends lost 7 bases at V and 2 bases at J; junction bases unmatched: 8. Per the germline V gene, CDR1 is SQVTM and CDR2 is ANQGSEA. The CDR3 extends over 14 amino acids. The DNA for the CDR3 is TGCAGCGCCAAACCCGGGACAGGGGCCTACGAGCAGTACTTC. It yields the protein CSAKPGTGAYEQYF.

This clonotype was seen just once. The rearrangement links TRBV20-1 to TRBJ2-7; 8 bases are a match to TRBD1. V gave up 8 bases and J gave up 6 bases; unmatched junction bases: 9. Per the germline V gene, CDR1 is DFQATT and CDR2 is SNEGSKA (reference sequence). The CDR3 covers 12 residues. The CDR3 reads CSYDRGEGEQYF. The CDR3 bases are TGCAGTTATGACAGGGGCGAAGGCGAGCAGTACTTC.

The rearrangement joins TRBV28 to TRBJ1-1; 7 positions agree with TRBD1. V trimming: 7 bases; J trimming: 0 bases; junction bases outside the gene matches: 8. Per the germline V gene, CDR1 is MDHEN and CDR2 is SYDVKM. The CDR3 is 15 residues long. CDR3: CASTQEGTVNTEAFF. CDR3 nucleotides: TGTGCCAGCACCCAGGAGGGGACAGTGAACACTGAAGCTTTCTTT.

The chain carries TRBV19 and TRBJ1-3; 9 nucleotides line up with TRBD1. Trimming removed 9 bases from V and 3 bases from J; junction bases left unmatched: 6. The CDR3 has 14 residues. CDR1 is LNHDA and CDR2 is SQIVND in the germline V gene (reference sequence). CDR3 region: CASRTGGYGNTIYF. CDR3 bases: TGTGCCAGCCGAACAGGGGGCTATGGAAACACCATATATTTT.

The chain employs TRBV2 and TRBJ1-2; D is unclear. V lost 3 bases and J lost 7, with 12 bases in between. Germline CDR1 is SNHLY and CDR2 is FYNNEI. This CDR3 has 13 residues. The CDR3 bases are TGTGCCAGCAGTGACTACAATCTCTTTGGCTACACCTTC. Amino acids: CASSDYNLFGYTF.

This clonotype was recorded a few times. The rearrangement links TRBV20-1 to TRBJ1-2, with 12 positions matching TRBD1. CDR1 is DFQATT and CDR2 is SNEGSKA in the germline V gene (reference sequence). The CDR3 totals 14 residues. V lost 1 base to trimming and J lost 4 bases; unmatched junction nucleotides: 1. The CDR3 DNA reads TGCAGTGCTAGAGCGGGACAGGGGGCCTATGGCTACACCTTC. Protein sequence: CSARAGQGAYGYTF.